This T cell receptor (beta chain) comes out of a study of cytomegalovirus exposure and HLA in healthy donors. PCR amplification relied on 60 Vbeta primers (plus 13 Jbeta primers). Measured with immunoSEQ multiplex PCR; TCRdb has only the in-frame clones, and not every one. In all, the sample yields 80,000 to 100,000 clones. The V end was cut by 5 bases, the J end by 5 bases, with 16 bases between. The CDR3 has 14 residues. Germline V gene lookup returns CDR1 KGHSH and CDR2 LQKENI. The source material was PBMCs. The chain joins TRBV18 to TRBJ2-7; a weak D match, TRBD2 (7 bases). This clonotype was obtained from a man aged 50 or older in good health and CMV-seronegative. The CDR3 spells CASSDRTRRNEQYF. In nucleotides, the CDR3 is TGTGCCAGCTCAGACAGGACTAGACGGAACGAGCAGTACTTC.